This entry lists 14 T cell receptor beta chains sequenced from one sample in a study of blood T cell repertoires in COVID-19. Data came from immunoSEQ multiplex PCR; TCRdb stores just in-frame clones and leaves some out. In the table there are approximately 240,000 clones, 70% to 85% of which are singletons. Sequencing was done on a sample of peripheral blood. The receptors derive from a woman aged 80 or over with active or convalescent COVID-19.

The V gene is TRBV10-3, the J gene TRBJ2-3; D perhaps matches TRBD1 (5 bases). This CDR3 has 13 residues. Trimming removed 10 bases at V and 2 bases at J, with 13 bases between. Germline V lookup: CDR1 ENHRY, CDR2 SYGVKD. The CDR3 DNA sequence: TGTGCCAGCCTGGGGCTTAACACAGATACGCAGTATTTT. It encodes CASLGLNTDTQYF.

The chain recombines TRBV2 with TRBJ1-2; TRBD1 might be the D (6 bases). The CDR3 totals 14 residues. Trimming cost V 2 bases and J 3 bases, with 10 bases left between them. In germline, CDR1 is SNHLY, CDR2 FYNNEI. The CDR3 sequence: CASSERTEHYGYTF. DNA of the CDR3: TGTGCCAGCAGTGAACGGACAGAGCACTATGGCTACACCTTC.

This sequence joins TRBV6-2 or TRBV6-3 and TRBJ2-1; 8 nucleotides line up with TRBD1. CDR3 length: 14 residues. Trimming took 1 base from V and 10 from J; bases not matched to a gene: 6. Germline V gives CDR1 MNHEY, CDR2 SVGEGT. CDR3 DNA: TGTGCCAGCAGTTACTTGAGACAGGGGTCGGAGCAGTTCTTC. Its protein product is CASSYLRQGSEQFF.

The table lists this clone with a count of one. The V gene is TRBV9, the J gene TRBJ2-5, with 10 bases lining up with TRBD2. J lost 3 bases, V lost 0 bases, and 14 bases had no gene match. The germline CDR1 and CDR2 sequences are SGDLS and YYNGEE. This CDR3 is built from 19 residues. The chain's CDR3 is CASSVGIAGGPATKETQYF. CDR3 DNA sequence: TGTGCCAGCAGCGTAGGGATAGCGGGGGGCCCCGCCACTAAAGAGACCCAGTACTTC. The complete variable domain, with remaining parts taken from reference TRBV9 and TRBJ2-5, reads DSGVTQTPKHLITATGQRVTLRCSPRSGDLSVYWYQQSLDQGLQFLIQYYNGEERAKGNILERFSAQQFPDLHSELNLSSLELGDSALYFCASSVGIAGGPATKETQYFGPGTRLLVL.

V usage is TRBV4-1 and J usage is TRBJ2-4; D uncertain. Per the germline V gene, CDR1 is MGHRA and CDR2 is YSYEKL. V shed 0 bases and J shed 6 bases, with 9 bases lying between them. The CDR3 consists of 14 residues. The CDR3 DNA reads as TGCGCCAGCAGCCAAGATGGCGGTGGAAACATTCAGTACTTC. Its protein product is CASSQDGGGNIQYF.

The chain couples TRBV19 to TRBJ2-6, with D maybe TRBD1 (6 bases). The V and J ends lost 6 bases and 0 bases respectively, with 9 bases between them. This CDR3 is built from 15 residues. Germline CDR1 LNHDA, CDR2 SQIVND (reference sequence). The CDR3 DNA follows: TGTGCCAGTAGCCAGGGGACCTCTGGGGCCAACGTCCTGACTTTC. This encodes CASSQGTSGANVLTF. Supplemented by reference TRBV19 and TRBJ2-6, the full variable domain reads DGGITQSPKYLFRKEGQNVTLSCEQNLNHDAMYWYRQDPGQGLRLIYYSQIVNDFQKGDIAEGYSVSREKKESFPLTVTSAQKNPTAFYLCASSQGTSGANVLTFGAGSRLTVL.

The genes are TRBV19 and TRBJ2-5; TRBD1 might be the D (6 bases). This CDR3 comprises 14 residues. Trimming shortened V by 1 base and J by 5 bases, and 11 bases separated the two germline ends. Germline lookup yields CDR1 LNHDA and CDR2 SQIVND (reference sequence). In DNA, the CDR3 is TGTGCCAGTAGTATAGGACAGGCTCCCGAGACCCAGTACTTC. Encoded protein: CASSIGQAPETQYF.

J is TRBJ1-2 and V is TRBV9; D remains ambiguous. The CDR3 is 15 amino acids. V was pared by 0 bases and J by 3 bases, with 12 bases between. CDR1 and CDR2 (germline): SGDLS, YYNGEE. The CDR3 reads CASSVAGGPHYGYTF. The CDR3 bases are TGTGCCAGCAGCGTAGCAGGAGGGCCCCACTATGGCTACACCTTC.

The rearrangement uses TRBV3-1 (or the pseudogene TRBV3-2) and TRBJ2-7, with TRBD2 identical over 8 bases. The CDR3 runs 13 residues. CDR1 is LGHDT and CDR2 is YNNKEL in the germline V gene (reference sequence). V was pared by 4 bases and J by 6 bases, with 5 bases of the junction left unmatched. CDR3 sequence (DNA): TGTGCCAGCAGCCCCCGCGCGGGGGGCGAGCAGTACTTC. Protein sequence: CASSPRAGGEQYF.

The V and J genes are TRBV7-9 and TRBJ2-1; 9 bases fit TRBD1. Germline V gene lookup returns CDR1 SEHNR and CDR2 FQNEAQ (reference sequence). This CDR3 region has 15 residues. V dropped 0 bases and J dropped 7; count of bases not matched to a gene: 4. The CDR3 coding sequence is TGTGCCAGCAGCTTAGCGGGGACAGGGAGGAATGAGCAGTTCTTC. Protein: CASSLAGTGRNEQFF.

The chain is built from TRBV5-6 and TRBJ1-3; 7 nucleotides match TRBD1. The germline V gene encodes CDR1 SGHDT and CDR2 YYEEEE. The CDR3 is 17 residues long. V was pared by 7 bases and J by 1 base, with 14 bases of the junction left unmatched. CDR3: CASEATGATHSGNTIYF. CDR3 sequence (DNA): TGTGCCAGCGAGGCCACAGGGGCCACACATTCTGGAAACACCATATATTTT.

This clone was detected a few times. This chain uses TRBV11-2 with TRBJ1-6, with D hard to call. This CDR3 is 15 amino acids long. CDR1 is SGHAT, CDR2 FQNNGV, per germline. V was clipped by 2 bases and J by 7 bases, with 12 bases between them. CDR3 residues: CASSLRPNGNSPLHF. The CDR3, as DNA: TGTGCCAGCAGCTTAAGGCCTAACGGGAATTCACCCCTCCACTTT.

This chain links TRBV4-1 with TRBJ1-5; possible D gene TRBD1, 6 bases. V was shortened by 0 bases and J by 1 base, with 10 bases between the two germline ends. CDR1 is MGHRA, CDR2 YSYEKL, per germline. The CDR3 is 16 amino acids. The CDR3 region has the DNA TGCGCCAGCAGCCAAGAGGGGGGGGCCAGCAATCAGCCCCAGCATTTT. It translates to CASSQEGGASNQPQHF.

The V gene is TRBV6-5, the J gene TRBJ1-5; TRBD1 agrees at 11 bases. The CDR3 sequence is 14 residues long. V was pared by 6 bases and J by 4 bases, with 2 bases of the junction left unmatched. Germline V gene data show CDR1 as MNHEY and CDR2 as SVGAGI. CDR3 bases: TGTGCCAGCAGGGGGACAGGGGGGAATCAGCCCCAGCATTTT. Translation: CASRGTGGNQPQHF.